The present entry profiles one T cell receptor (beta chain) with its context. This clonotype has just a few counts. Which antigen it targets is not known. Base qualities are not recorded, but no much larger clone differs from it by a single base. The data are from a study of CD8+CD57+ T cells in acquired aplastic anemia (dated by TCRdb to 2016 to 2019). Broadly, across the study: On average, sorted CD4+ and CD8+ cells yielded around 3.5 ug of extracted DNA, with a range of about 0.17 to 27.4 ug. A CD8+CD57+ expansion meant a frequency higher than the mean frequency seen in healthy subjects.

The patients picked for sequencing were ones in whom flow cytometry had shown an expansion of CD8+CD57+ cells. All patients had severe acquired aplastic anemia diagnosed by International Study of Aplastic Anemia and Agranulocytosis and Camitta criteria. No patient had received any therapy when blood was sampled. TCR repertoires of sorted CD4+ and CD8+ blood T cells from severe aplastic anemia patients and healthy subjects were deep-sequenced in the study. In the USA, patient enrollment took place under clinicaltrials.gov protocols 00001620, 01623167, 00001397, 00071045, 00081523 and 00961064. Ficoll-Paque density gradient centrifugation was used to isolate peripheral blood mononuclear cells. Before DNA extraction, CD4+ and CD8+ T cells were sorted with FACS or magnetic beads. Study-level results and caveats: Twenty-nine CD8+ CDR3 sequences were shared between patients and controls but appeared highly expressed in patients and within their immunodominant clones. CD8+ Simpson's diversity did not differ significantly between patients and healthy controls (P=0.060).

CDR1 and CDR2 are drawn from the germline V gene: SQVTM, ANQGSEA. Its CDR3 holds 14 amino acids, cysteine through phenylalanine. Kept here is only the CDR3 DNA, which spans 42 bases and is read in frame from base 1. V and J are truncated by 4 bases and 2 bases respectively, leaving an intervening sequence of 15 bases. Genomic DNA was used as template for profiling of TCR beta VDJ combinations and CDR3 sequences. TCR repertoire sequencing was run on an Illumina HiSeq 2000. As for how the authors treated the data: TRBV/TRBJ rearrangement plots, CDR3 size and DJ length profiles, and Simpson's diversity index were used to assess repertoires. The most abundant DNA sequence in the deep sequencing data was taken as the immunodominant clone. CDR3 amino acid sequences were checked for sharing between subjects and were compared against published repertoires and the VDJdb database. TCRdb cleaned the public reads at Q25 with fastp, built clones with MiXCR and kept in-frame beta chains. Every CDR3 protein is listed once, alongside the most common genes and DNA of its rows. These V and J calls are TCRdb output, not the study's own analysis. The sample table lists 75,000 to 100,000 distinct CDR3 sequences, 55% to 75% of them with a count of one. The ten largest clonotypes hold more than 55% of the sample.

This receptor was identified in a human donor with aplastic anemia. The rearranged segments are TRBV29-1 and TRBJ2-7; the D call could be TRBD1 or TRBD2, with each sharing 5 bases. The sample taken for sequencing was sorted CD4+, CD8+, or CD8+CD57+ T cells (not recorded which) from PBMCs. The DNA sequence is TGCAGCGTTGTGGGGACGGAGGAAACCTACGAGCAGTACTTC. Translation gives CSVVGTEETYEQYF.